These 19 T cell receptor beta chains were all obtained from the same sample, sequenced in a study of blood T cell repertoires in COVID-19. The method was immunoSEQ multiplex PCR; TCRdb's version includes in-frame clones alone and lacks a portion of them. The sample lists tens of thousands of clones; more than 75% were seen once. The sequenced sample was peripheral blood. The receptor set was obtained from a human donor in a cohort sampled during active COVID-19.

The chain has TRBV6-5 and TRBJ1-6; 8 bases fit TRBD1. J was trimmed by 10 bases and V by 8 bases; bases with no gene match: 7. Germline-derived CDR1 and CDR2 are MNHEY and SVGAGI. This CDR3 comprises 13 residues. The CDR3 sequence is CASGQGSWSPLHF. The CDR3 DNA sequence: TGTGCCAGCGGACAGGGATCGTGGTCACCCCTCCACTTT.

CDR3 amino acids: CAWSAQRGNTIYF. For the CDR3, the DNA is TGTGCCTGGAGCGCGCAAAGAGGAAACACCATATATTTT. V usage is TRBV30 and J usage is TRBJ1-3; unclear D gene. Germline CDR1 is GTSNPN and CDR2 is SVGIG (reference sequence). The V end was cut by 3 bases, the J end by 4 bases, with 10 bases between. CDR3 length: 13 residues.

This chain links TRBV7-8 with TRBJ2-1, with unresolved D. The V gene's germline CDR1 is SGHVS and CDR2 FQNEAQ. With 1 base removed from V and 5 bases from J, the gap between germline ends came to 6 bases. The CDR3 runs to 13 residues. Here the CDR3 DNA reads TGTGCCAGCAGCTTAGGAGCGAACAATGAGCAGTTCTTC. Translated: CASSLGANNEQFF.

A few counts support this clone. The chain employs TRBV7-3 and TRBJ2-7; 7 bases line up with TRBD1. The V and J ends lost 4 bases and 2 bases, in that order; junction bases with no gene match: 8. Germline V gene sequence: CDR1 SGHTA, CDR2 FQGTGA. The CDR3 totals 15 residues. The CDR3 spells CASSSRGGRAYEQYF. CDR3 coding DNA: TGTGCCAGCAGCTCCAGAGGGGGCCGCGCCTACGAGCAGTACTTC.

This chain uses TRBV5-6 with TRBJ1-2; the match to TRBD1 covers 7 bases. CDR3 size: 15 residues. Germline values: CDR1 SGHDT, CDR2 YYEEEE. Trimming cost V 1 base and J 6 bases; bases outside gene matches: 9. CDR3 sequence (DNA): TGTGCCAGCAGCTTGTGGACAGGCCTAGATGATGGCTACACCTTC. Protein sequence: CASSLWTGLDDGYTF.

The chain recombines TRBV5-1 with TRBJ2-7; a possible D gene is TRBD1 (5 bases). This CDR3 has 13 amino acids. V was pared by 2 bases and J by 4 bases, with 10 bases between. The germline V gene encodes CDR1 SGHRS and CDR2 YFSETQ. CDR3 amino acids: CASSFQGEYEQYF. The CDR3 DNA sequence: TGCGCCAGCAGCTTTCAGGGTGAATACGAGCAGTACTTC.

The chain has TRBV6-1 and TRBJ2-2, with D perhaps TRBD2 (6 bases). CDR3 size: 14 residues. Trimming shortened V by 1 base and J by 5 bases, and 8 bases separated the two germline ends. From germline, CDR1 is MNHNS and CDR2 SASEGT. The CDR3 bases are TGTGCCAGCAGTGAAGGCGGGGATACCGGGGAGCTGTTTTTT. It is translated as CASSEGGDTGELFF.

The V gene is TRBV3-1 (or the pseudogene TRBV3-2), the J gene TRBJ2-1; TRBD1 is a possible D gene (5 bases). The CDR3 contains 16 residues. CDR1 LGHDT and CDR2 YNNKEL come from the germline V gene (reference sequence). Trimming shortened V by 0 bases and J by 6 bases, and 15 bases separated the two germline ends. The CDR3 loop is CASSQEYRFDGNEQFF. The CDR3, as DNA: TGTGCCAGCAGCCAAGAATACAGGTTTGACGGCAATGAGCAGTTCTTC.

The rearrangement joins TRBV11-2 to TRBJ1-4; 8 nucleotides match TRBD1. Losses at the gene ends were 5 bases for V and 0 bases for J; bases not matched to a gene: 8. CDR3 size: 17 residues. From germline, CDR1 is SGHAT and CDR2 FQNNGV. As DNA, the CDR3 is TGTGCCAGCAGCCCCTGGGGACAGGAACCAACTAATGAAAAACTGTTTTTT. Amino acids: CASSPWGQEPTNEKLFF.

The chain joins TRBV24-1 to TRBJ1-2; D might be TRBD1 (6 bases). Trimming stripped 7 bases from V and 6 bases from J, with 17 bases between. CDR3 length equals 14 residues. CDR1 is KGHDR and CDR2 is SFDVKD in the germline V gene. CDR3 protein: CATSAPGTKDGYTF. CDR3 in DNA: TGTGCCACCAGCGCCCCCGGGACAAAGGATGGCTACACCTTC.

The CDR3, as DNA: TGTGCCAGCAGCCAAGCTGATGTGTCAGGGATACCTTACGAGCAGTACTTC. Translated: CASSQADVSGIPYEQYF. V is TRBV3-1 (or the pseudogene TRBV3-2) and J is TRBJ2-7; the D gene is possibly TRBD1 (5 bases). The CDR3 has 17 amino acids. V was shortened by 1 base and J by 4 bases, with 20 bases between the two germline ends. Per germline, CDR1 LGHDT and CDR2 YNNKEL (reference sequence).

This chain joins TRBV30 and TRBJ1-2, with 12 bases matching TRBD1. The CDR3 has 15 residues. J gave up 6 bases and V 8 bases, and 13 bases lay outside the gene matches. Looked up from germline, CDR1 is GTSNPN and CDR2 is SVGIG (reference sequence). The CDR3 bases are TGTGCCGGAACCCGGGACAGGGGGCGACGAAATGGCTACACCTTC. Translated, it gives CAGTRDRGRRNGYTF. Supplemented by reference TRBV30 and TRBJ1-2, the full variable domain reads SQTIHQWPATLVQPVGSPLSLECTVEGTSNPNLYWYRQAAGRGLQLLFYSVGIGQISSEVPQNLSASRPQDRQFILSSKKLLLSDSGFYLCAGTRDRGRRNGYTFGSGTRLTVV.

The sample holds one count of this clone. The chain has TRBV10-1 and TRBJ1-5, with D perhaps TRBD1 (6 bases). This CDR3 is 16 amino acids long. Germline loops: CDR1 WNHNN, CDR2 SYGVQD (reference sequence). V lost 5 bases, J lost 6 bases, and 20 bases lay in between. The CDR3 reads CASSHSGLRGFQPQHF. The CDR3, as DNA: TGCGCCAGCAGTCACAGCGGTTTGAGGGGGTTTCAGCCCCAGCATTTT.

This clone came up once. The chain links TRBV1 to TRBJ2-7; TRBD2, the table's D call, lacks a check against the DNA. TRBV1 is tagged as a pseudogene. CDR3 length equals 17 residues. The CDR3 DNA follows: TGCACCAGCAGCCAAGAGGCGGGGCGGGGGGGCAGCTACGAGCAGTACTTC. Translation gives CTSSQEAGRGGSYEQYF.

The chain joins TRBV7-2 to TRBJ1-6; 7 nucleotides agree with TRBD1. Germline assignment: CDR1 SGHTA and CDR2 FQGNSA. This CDR3 has 16 amino acids. Losses at the gene ends were 1 base for V and 6 bases for J; bases not matched to a gene: 6. CDR3 DNA sequence: TGTGCCAGCAGCTTAGAAGGGGGCCCCGGTAATTCACCCCTCCACTTT. Encoded protein: CASSLEGGPGNSPLHF.

The CDR3, as DNA: TGTGCCAGCCGTCGTGGAGGTGGCACTGAAGCTTTCTTT. Translation: CASRRGGGTEAFF. This chain joins TRBV25-1 and TRBJ1-1; D call uncertain. Germline lookup yields CDR1 MGHDK and CDR2 SYGVNS. There are 13 residues in the CDR3. V was trimmed by 8 bases and J by 4 bases, leaving 14 bases between them.

The rearrangement links TRBV5-1 to TRBJ2-5; TRBD1 might be the D (5 bases). There are 13 residues in the CDR3. Trimming took off 0 bases at V and 5 bases at J, with 8 bases between the two ends. From germline, CDR1 is SGHRS and CDR2 YFSETQ. The CDR3 nucleotides read TGCGCCAGCAGCTTGGGGGGCAGGGAGACCCAGTACTTC. Its translation: CASSLGGRETQYF.

The J gene is TRBJ2-6, the V gene TRBV19; 10 bases align to TRBD1. The CDR3 is made up of 14 amino acids. The germline gives CDR1 LNHDA, CDR2 SQIVND (reference sequence). V dropped 6 bases and J dropped 6; count of bases not matched to a gene: 2. The CDR3 DNA reads TGTGCCAGTAGGGGGACAGGGGAGGCCAACGTCCTGACTTTC. It translates to CASRGTGEANVLTF.

V and J are TRBV19 and TRBJ2-1; tentative D call: TRBD2 (5 bases). Germline assignment: CDR1 LNHDA and CDR2 SQIVND (reference sequence). The length of the CDR3 is 14 residues. V was shortened by 3 bases and J by 6 bases, with 12 bases between the two germline ends. CDR3: CASSITPRGNEQFF. CDR3 in DNA: TGTGCCAGTAGTATTACCCCTCGGGGCAATGAGCAGTTCTTC.